This T cell receptor beta chain is from a study of blood T cell repertoires in COVID-19. Study information: Nucleic acid was either cDNA or gDNA, and it came from T cells, B-cell-depleted T cells, or PBMCs.

Trimming took off 4 bases at V and 8 bases at J, with 16 bases between the two ends. CDR3 size: 15 residues. From germline, CDR1 is SGHRS and CDR2 YFSETQ. This clone was seen more than once but under ten times. Participants were aged about 18 to 89 years, lived in under 25 US areas, and enrolled virtually. Participant reports of clinical history set cohort assignment. Exposed volunteers were people who met a COVID-19 case within 2 weeks before study entry. TCRdb's table, derived via immunoSEQ multiplex PCR, lists solely in-frame clones and lacks some. Among 200,000 to 250,000 clones listed, approximately 89% were seen once.

The sequenced sample consisted of PBMCs or T cells enriched from blood (not recorded which). The receptor's source is a woman aged 30 to 39 who had been exposed to COVID-19. The V call is TRBV5-1, the J call TRBJ1-6; D gene uncertain. CDR3: CASSGHSLGDSPLHF. The CDR3 coding sequence is TGCGCCAGCAGCGGCCACTCCCTGGGCGATTCACCCCTCCACTTT. The variable domain in full, with the rest retrieved from reference TRBV5-1 and TRBJ1-6, is KAGVTQTPRYLIKTRGQQVTLSCSPISGHRSVSWYQQTPGQGLQFLFEYFSETQRNKGNFPGRFSGRQFSNSRSEMNVSTLELGDSALYLCASSGHSLGDSPLHFGNGTRLTVT.